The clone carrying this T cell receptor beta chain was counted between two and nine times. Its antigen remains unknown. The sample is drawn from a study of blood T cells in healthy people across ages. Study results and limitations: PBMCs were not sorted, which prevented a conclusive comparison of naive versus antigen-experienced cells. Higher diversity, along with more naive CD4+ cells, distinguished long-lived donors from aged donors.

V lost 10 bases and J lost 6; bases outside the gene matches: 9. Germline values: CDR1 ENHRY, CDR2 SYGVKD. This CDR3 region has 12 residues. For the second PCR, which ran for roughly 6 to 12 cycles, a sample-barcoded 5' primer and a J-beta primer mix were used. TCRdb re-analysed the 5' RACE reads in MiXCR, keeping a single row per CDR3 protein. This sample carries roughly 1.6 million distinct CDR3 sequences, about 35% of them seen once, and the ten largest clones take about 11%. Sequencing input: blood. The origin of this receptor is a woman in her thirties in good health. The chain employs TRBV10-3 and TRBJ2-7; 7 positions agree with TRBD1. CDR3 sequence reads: CATHGTESEQYF. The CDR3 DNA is TGTGCCACTCACGGGACAGAGAGCGAGCAGTACTTC.